These T cell receptor beta chains were read from a single sample in a study of T cell responses to AZD1222 COVID-19 vaccine. TCRdb's copy holds only in-frame clones and misses some; the assay was immunoSEQ multiplex PCR. The sample consists of 150,000 to 200,000 clones, 85% to 90% of them appearing once. The material sequenced was peripheral blood, taken on day 0 of AZD1222 vaccination. The source is an adult in good health. Each CDR3 is given with its conserved first and last residue. The D gene is left open where the match is weak. Rows may omit the clone size; those that give it use once, few, many or a size class.

j_gene,abundance,d_gene,v_gene,CDR3nt,CDR3aa
TRBJ1-2,NA,TRBD1,TRBV7-2,TGTGCCAGCAGCTCCAGACAGGGAAACTATGGCTACACCTTC,CASSSRQGNYGYTF
TRBJ2-2,NA,TRBD2,TRBV18,TGTGCCAGCTCCCTCCGGGGTACTAGCGACACCGGGGAGCTGTTTTTT,CASSLRGTSDTGELFF
TRBJ1-6,NA,NA,TRBV21-1,TGTGCCAGCAGCACCCCGGACAGGGAATCGGGATATAGGAATTCACCCCTCCACTTT,CASSTPDRESGYRNSPLHF
TRBJ1-5,few,TRBD1,TRBV27,TGTGCCAGCAGTTGGGCAGGGGGAAGTTACAATCAGCCCCAGCATTTT,CASSWAGGSYNQPQHF
TRBJ1-4,NA,NA,TRBV5-1,TGCGCCAGCAGCTTGGTGGAAGGAGCTAATGAAAAACTGTTTTTT,CASSLVEGANEKLFF
TRBJ2-7,NA,TRBD1,TRBV5-1,TGCGCCAGCAGCCCGGGGACAGCCAGGACCTACGAGCAGTACTTC,CASSPGTARTYEQYF
TRBJ2-2,NA,TRBD2,TRBV6-2/TRBV6-3,TGTGCCAGCAGTTACCCGAGCGGGGGGGCCGGGGAGCTGTTTTTT,CASSYPSGGAGELFF
TRBJ2-7,NA,TRBD2,TRBV2,TGTGCCAGCAGTGATTCCCAACTAGCGGAGAGGATCTCCTACGAGCAGTACTTC,CASSDSQLAERISYEQYF
TRBJ2-3,once,NA,TRBV9,TGTGCCAGCAGCGTAGCCGGGAGCACAGATACGCAGTATTTT,CASSVAGSTDTQYF
TRBJ2-4,once,TRBD2,TRBV19,TGTGCCAGTAGTATAATTTCGGATGGACTAGCGGGTAACATTCAGTACTTC,CASSIISDGLAGNIQYF
TRBJ1-2,NA,TRBD1,TRBV5-1,TGCGCCAGCAGTTCGGACAGGGGCGTCTATGGCTACACCTTC,CASSSDRGVYGYTF
TRBJ1-3,NA,NA,TRBV7-2,TGTGCCAGCAGCTTAACCACTGGCAACACCATATATTTT,CASSLTTGNTIYF
TRBJ1-1,NA,NA,TRBV28,TGTGCCAGCAGTCCCGGAATGGAGGGGCAAGAAGCTTTCTTT,CASSPGMEGQEAFF
TRBJ1-2,NA,NA,TRBV5-1,TGCGCCAGCAGCTTAGTTCAGGGCTTCTATGGCTACACCTTC,CASSLVQGFYGYTF
TRBJ1-2,few,TRBD1,TRBV19,TGTGCCAGTAGTCTCCTCTTCGGGACAGGAAACTATGGCTACACCTTC,CASSLLFGTGNYGYTF
TRBJ1-3,NA,NA,TRBV6-5,TGTGCCAGCAGGGGCGGGGGGTTCGGAAACACCATATATTTT,CASRGGGFGNTIYF
TRBJ2-1,NA,TRBD1,TRBV12-5,TGTGCTAGTGGTCCTTCGTTTTACCTCCGGGACAGAAAATACAATGAGCAGTTCTTC,CASGPSFYLRDRKYNEQFF
TRBJ2-1,NA,TRBD2,TRBV24-1,TGTGCCACCAGTGATCAGGGCCTACTAGCGGGAGGGGCCAATGAGCAGTTCTTC,CATSDQGLLAGGANEQFF
TRBJ1-2,NA,NA,TRBV28,TGTGCCAGCAGTTTGAACCGAGGCTACACCTTC,CASSLNRGYTF
TRBJ2-3,NA,NA,TRBV5-1,TGCGCCAGCAGCTTTGGTCAGGGAACAGATACGCAGTATTTT,CASSFGQGTDTQYF
TRBJ2-1,NA,TRBD2,TRBV19,TGTGCCAGTAGTAAACCTAGCGGGCCCTACAATGAGCAGTTCTTC,CASSKPSGPYNEQFF
TRBJ2-7,NA,NA,TRBV2,TGTGCCAGCAGCCGACTCAGCTACGAGCAGTACTTC,CASSRLSYEQYF
TRBJ2-2,NA,TRBD2,TRBV7-2,TGTGCCAGCAGCCGGGGGGGACTAGCGGGGTCCAAAGAGCTGTTTTTT,CASSRGGLAGSKELFF
TRBJ1-2,NA,NA,TRBV5-1,TGCGCCAGCAGCCTGACGGTGAACTATGGCTACACCTTC,CASSLTVNYGYTF
TRBJ1-5,once,NA,TRBV28,TGTGCCAGCAGTATACATCAGCCCCAGCATTTT,CASSIHQPQHF
TRBJ2-1,NA,NA,TRBV5-1,TGCGCCAGCAGCTTGGGCTCGGAATTCAATGAGCAGTTCTTC,CASSLGSEFNEQFF
TRBJ2-1,NA,TRBD2,TRBV3-1/TRBV3-2,TGTGCCAGCAGCCTATTGACTAGCGGGGTCACCTACAATGAGCAGTTCTTC,CASSLLTSGVTYNEQFF
TRBJ2-7,NA,TRBD2,TRBV5-8,TGTGCCAGCAGCCGGACTAGTCGCTCCTACGAGCAGTACTTC,CASSRTSRSYEQYF
TRBJ2-5,NA,NA,TRBV7-9,TGTGCCAGCAGCTTACTCGTAAGCGAGACCCAGTACTTC,CASSLLVSETQYF
TRBJ1-1,NA,NA,TRBV30,TGTGCCTGGAGTCTAGCGTGGGGGGGTGTTGAAGCTTTCTTT,CAWSLAWGGVEAFF
TRBJ2-7,NA,TRBD1,TRBV9,TGTGCCAGCAGCGTTGAAGGGACAGGGTACGGAGAGCAGTACTTC,CASSVEGTGYGEQYF
TRBJ2-2,NA,NA,TRBV5-1,TGCGCCAGCAGCTTGCTGCGGATGAACACCGGGGAGCTGTTTTTT,CASSLLRMNTGELFF
TRBJ1-2,few,TRBD1,TRBV6-5,TGTGCCAGCAGTTCCAAAGGGACAGTGGGCGGCTATGGCTACACCTTC,CASSSKGTVGGYGYTF
TRBJ2-7,NA,NA,TRBV9,TGTGCCAGCAGCCCGCGATCAGTGACCTACGAGCAGTACTTC,CASSPRSVTYEQYF
TRBJ1-1,NA,NA,TRBV19,TGTGCCAGTATCCCACCCGGGACAAGAAACACTGAAGCTTTCTTT,CASIPPGTRNTEAFF
TRBJ2-1,NA,NA,TRBV30,TGTGCCCGGAGGGGGATCTACAATGAGCAGTTCTTC,CARRGIYNEQFF
TRBJ1-2,once,TRBD1,TRBV28,TGTGCCAGCAGTTTATTGGACAGGGATTGGGGGTACACCTTC,CASSLLDRDWGYTF
TRBJ1-1,NA,NA,TRBV19,TGTGCCAGTAGGAACTCCCGGGACCGATTACCCCGTGAAGCTTTCTTT,CASRNSRDRLPREAFF
TRBJ2-7,NA,TRBD2,TRBV7-6,TGTGCCAGCAGCTTAGCGCTTAGACTAGCGGGAAGTATCGAAGGCTACGAGCAGTACTTC,CASSLALRLAGSIEGYEQYF
TRBJ2-3,NA,NA,TRBV2,TGTGCCAGCAGTGAAGCCCCGTTTGAAGATACGCAGTATTTT,CASSEAPFEDTQYF
TRBJ2-7,NA,NA,TRBV5-1,TGCGCCAGCAGCTTAGGACAGGGCCGGGGGGACGAGCAGTACTTC,CASSLGQGRGDEQYF
TRBJ1-1,NA,TRBD1,TRBV7-2,TGTGCCAGCAGCTTGGGGACAGGGGCGACCACTGAAGCTTTCTTT,CASSLGTGATTEAFF
TRBJ2-2,NA,TRBD2,TRBV5-4,TGTGCCAGCAGCTTGGTGGGGCTAGCGGGAGCCGGGGAGCTGTTTTTT,CASSLVGLAGAGELFF
TRBJ1-5,NA,NA,TRBV6-1,TGTGCCAGCAGTGAAGCCGGCCAGTATAGCAATCAGCCCCAGCATTTT,CASSEAGQYSNQPQHF
TRBJ1-2,NA,NA,TRBV3-1/TRBV3-2,TGTGCCAGCAGCCTACTGCCGGGAGCAAAGTCGGGCTATGGCTACACCTTC,CASSLLPGAKSGYGYTF
TRBJ2-2,NA,NA,TRBV11-2,TGTGCCAGCAGCCCTGGACTATTTGCTGCCGGGGAGCTGTTTTTT,CASSPGLFAAGELFF
TRBJ1-3,few,NA,TRBV3-1/TRBV3-2,TGTGCCAGCAGCCAGCAAGGAAACACCATATATTTT,CASSQQGNTIYF
TRBJ1-6,NA,NA,TRBV7-2,TGTGCCAGCAGCTTAGACGGGGTTATGATCAATTCACCCCTCCACTTT,CASSLDGVMINSPLHF